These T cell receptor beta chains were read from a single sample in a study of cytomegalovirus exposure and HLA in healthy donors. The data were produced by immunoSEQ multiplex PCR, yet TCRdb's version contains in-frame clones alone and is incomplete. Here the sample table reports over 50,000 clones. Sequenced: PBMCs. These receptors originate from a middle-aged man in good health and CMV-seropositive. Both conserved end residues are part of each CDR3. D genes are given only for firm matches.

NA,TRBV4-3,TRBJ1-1,CASSQDRGLNTEAFF,TGCGCCAGCAGCCAAGATCGAGGCCTGAACACTGAAGCTTTCTTT
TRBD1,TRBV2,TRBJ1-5,CASAGGQPQHF,TGTGCCAGCGCAGGGGGACAGCCCCAGCATTTT
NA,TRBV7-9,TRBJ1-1,CASELYTEAFF,TGTGCCAGCGAACTCTACACTGAAGCTTTCTTT
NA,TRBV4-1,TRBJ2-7,CASSQEATSGVYEQYF,TGCGCCAGCAGCCAAGAGGCAACAAGCGGAGTGTACGAGCAGTACTTC
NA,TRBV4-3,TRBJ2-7,CASSQDRGAAYEQYF,TGCGCCAGCAGCCAAGATCGTGGGGCCGCCTACGAGCAGTACTTC
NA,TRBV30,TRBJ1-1,CAWSLTQGGEAFF,TGTGCCTGGAGTTTAACTCAAGGCGGTGAAGCTTTCTTT
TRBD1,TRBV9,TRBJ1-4,CASSTYRGSNEKLFF,TGTGCCAGCAGCACATACAGGGGATCTAATGAAAAACTGTTTTTT
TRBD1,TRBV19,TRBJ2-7,CASSGTGWYEQYF,TGTGCCAGTAGTGGGACAGGGTGGTACGAGCAGTACTTC
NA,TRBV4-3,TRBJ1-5,CASSQDPQGQPQHF,TGCGCCAGCAGCCAAGATCCCCAGGGTCAGCCCCAGCATTTT
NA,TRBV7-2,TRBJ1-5,CASSLERGYQPQHF,TGTGCCAGCAGCTTAGAAAGGGGGTATCAGCCCCAGCATTTT
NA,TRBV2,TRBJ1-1,CASREALVNTEAFF,TGTGCCAGCAGGGAAGCATTAGTGAACACTGAAGCTTTCTTT
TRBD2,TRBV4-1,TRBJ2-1,CASSQGPTSGRGPGNEQFF,TGCGCCAGCAGCCAAGGTCCGACTAGCGGGAGGGGGCCGGGGAATGAGCAGTTCTTC
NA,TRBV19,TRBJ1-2,CASSGVRNYGYTF,TGTGCCAGTTCCGGGGTTAGAAACTATGGCTACACCTTC
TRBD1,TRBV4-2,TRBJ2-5,CASSWSGTGKETQYF,TGTGCCAGCAGTTGGTCCGGGACAGGGAAAGAGACCCAGTACTTC
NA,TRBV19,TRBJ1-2,CASSIKGGPLDGYTF,TGTGCCAGTAGTATAAAAGGCGGGCCACTGGATGGCTACACCTTC
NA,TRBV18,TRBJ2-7,CASSPGRQVVYEQYF,TGTGCCAGCTCACCAGGGAGACAGGTTGTCTACGAGCAGTACTTC
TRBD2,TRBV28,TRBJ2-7,CASSLRGLAVYEQYF,TGTGCCAGCAGTTTAAGGGGTCTAGCGGTTTACGAGCAGTACTTC
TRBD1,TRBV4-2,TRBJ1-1,CASSQGGTGETEAFF,TGTGCCAGCAGCCAAGGGGGGACAGGGGAGACTGAAGCTTTCTTT
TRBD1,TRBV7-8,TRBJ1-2,CASSMTGAGYTF,TGTGCCAGCAGCATGACAGGGGCTGGCTACACCTTC
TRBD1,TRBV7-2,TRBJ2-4,CASSVGQGNIQYF,TGTGCCAGCAGCGTAGGACAGGGTAACATTCAGTACTTC
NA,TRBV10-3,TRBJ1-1,CAISTGTDPSAFF,TGTGCCATCAGCACAGGGACCGATCCCTCCGCTTTCTTT
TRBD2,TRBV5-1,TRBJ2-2,CASSPWGGNEVGELFF,TGCGCCAGCAGCCCCTGGGGGGGGAATGAAGTCGGGGAGCTGTTTTTT
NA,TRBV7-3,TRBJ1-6,CASSLLGGAYNSPLHF,TGTGCCAGCAGCTTATTAGGGGGGGCCTATAATTCACCCCTCCACTTT
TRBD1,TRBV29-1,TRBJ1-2,CSVEESHRGFGYGYTF,TGCAGCGTTGAAGAATCACACAGGGGCTTCGGCTATGGCTACACCTTC
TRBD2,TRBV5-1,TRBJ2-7,CASSLIISRDYSDYEQYF,TGCGCCAGCAGCCTCATAATATCCCGGGACTATTCTGACTACGAGCAGTACTTC
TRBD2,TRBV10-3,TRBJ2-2,CAISSMVSGGPGTGELFF,TGTGCCATCAGTTCCATGGTTAGCGGGGGGCCAGGCACCGGGGAGCTGTTTTTT
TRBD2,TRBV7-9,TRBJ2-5,CASSSGGGPETQYF,TGTGCCAGCAGCTCCGGGGGGGGTCCTGAGACCCAGTACTTC
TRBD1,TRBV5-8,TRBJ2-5,CASSLFKGQGQETQYF,TGTGCCAGCAGCTTGTTCAAAGGACAGGGCCAAGAGACCCAGTACTTC
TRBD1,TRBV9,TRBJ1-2,CASSVYRDRAFLYGYTF,TGTGCCAGCAGCGTTTACCGGGACAGGGCGTTCCTCTATGGCTACACCTTC
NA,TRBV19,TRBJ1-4,CASSTGRNEKLFF,TGTGCCAGTTCGACAGGCCGAAATGAAAAACTGTTTTTT
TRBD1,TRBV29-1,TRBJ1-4,CSVRTGKPEKLFF,TGCAGCGTGAGGACAGGGAAACCTGAAAAACTGTTTTTT
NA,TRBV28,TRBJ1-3,CASSLNRRGAGNTIYF,TGTGCCAGCAGTTTAAACCGCAGGGGAGCTGGAAACACCATATATTTT
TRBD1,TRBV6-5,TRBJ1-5,CASGGQQNQPQHF,TGTGCCAGCGGGGGACAGCAAAATCAGCCCCAGCATTTT
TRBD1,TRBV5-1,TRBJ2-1,CASSKGTGGSNEQFF,TGCGCCAGCAGCAAAGGGACAGGGGGTAGCAATGAGCAGTTCTTC
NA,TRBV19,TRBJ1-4,CASSKGSAGKLFF,TGTGCCAGTAGTAAGGGGTCGGCTGGAAAACTGTTTTTT
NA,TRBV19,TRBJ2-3,CASSPLQSTDTQYF,TGTGCCAGTAGCCCCCTACAGAGCACAGATACGCAGTATTTT
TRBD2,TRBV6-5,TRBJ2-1,CASSLRLAGAYNEQFF,TGTGCCAGCAGTTTAAGACTAGCGGGGGCCTACAATGAGCAGTTCTTC
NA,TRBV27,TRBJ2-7,CASSTTKLGAYEQYF,TGTGCCAGCAGTACCACTAAATTAGGGGCCTACGAGCAGTACTTC
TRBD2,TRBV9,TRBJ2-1,CASSVVPAGDNEQFF,TGTGCCAGCAGCGTAGTTCCAGCGGGGGACAATGAGCAGTTCTTC
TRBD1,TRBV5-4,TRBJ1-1,CASSLQGGTEAFF,TGTGCCAGCAGCTTACAGGGGGGGACTGAAGCTTTCTTT
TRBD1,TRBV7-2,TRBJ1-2,CASTPTGTGYTF,TGTGCCAGCACCCCGACAGGGACCGGCTACACCTTC
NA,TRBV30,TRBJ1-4,CAWSVGAGDEKLFF,TGTGCCTGGAGTGTAGGGGCAGGGGATGAAAAACTGTTTTTT
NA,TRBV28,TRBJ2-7,CASSLTPSYEQYF,TGTGCCAGCAGTTTGACACCTTCCTACGAGCAGTACTTC
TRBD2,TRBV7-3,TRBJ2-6,CASSLRPLAGGSANSGANVLTF,TGTGCCAGCAGCTTAAGGCCACTAGCGGGGGGATCTGCCAACTCTGGGGCCAACGTCCTGACTTTC
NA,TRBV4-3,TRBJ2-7,CASSQDTGSYEQYF,TGCGCCAGCAGCCAAGATACGGGATCCTACGAGCAGTACTTC
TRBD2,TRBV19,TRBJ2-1,CASSMAGGYNEQFF,TGTGCCAGTAGTATGGCGGGAGGATACAATGAGCAGTTCTTC
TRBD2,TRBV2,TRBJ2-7,CASSLAGGGSYEQYF,TGTGCCAGCAGCCTAGCGGGAGGGGGTTCCTACGAGCAGTACTTC
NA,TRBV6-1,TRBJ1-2,CASSETGSGYGYTF,TGTGCCAGCAGTGAAACAGGGAGCGGCTATGGCTACACCTTC
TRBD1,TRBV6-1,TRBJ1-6,CASRQGESSPLHF,TGTGCCAGCAGACAGGGGGAAAGCTCACCCCTCCACTTT
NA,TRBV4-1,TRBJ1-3,CASSQFAGGFGNTIYF,TGCGCCAGCAGCCAGTTTGCGGGGGGCTTTGGAAACACCATATATTTT
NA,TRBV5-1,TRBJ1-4,CASSRGGDQTGEKLFF,TGCGCCAGCAGCCGGGGGGGCGACCAAACGGGAGAAAAACTGTTTTTT
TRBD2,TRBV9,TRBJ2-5,CASSARTSGGRSQETQYF,TGTGCCAGCAGCGCCCGGACTAGCGGGGGCCGCTCCCAAGAGACCCAGTACTTC
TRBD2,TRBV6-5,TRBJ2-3,CASTSGGAPDTQYF,TGTGCCAGCACAAGCGGGGGGGCCCCAGATACGCAGTATTTT
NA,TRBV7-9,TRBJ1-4,CASSLAQAGLNEKLFF,TGTGCCAGCAGCTTAGCGCAGGCCGGCCTTAATGAAAAACTGTTTTTT
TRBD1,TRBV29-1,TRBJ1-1,CSVDGPGQGASFF,TGCAGCGTTGATGGGCCGGGACAGGGGGCTTCTTTCTTT